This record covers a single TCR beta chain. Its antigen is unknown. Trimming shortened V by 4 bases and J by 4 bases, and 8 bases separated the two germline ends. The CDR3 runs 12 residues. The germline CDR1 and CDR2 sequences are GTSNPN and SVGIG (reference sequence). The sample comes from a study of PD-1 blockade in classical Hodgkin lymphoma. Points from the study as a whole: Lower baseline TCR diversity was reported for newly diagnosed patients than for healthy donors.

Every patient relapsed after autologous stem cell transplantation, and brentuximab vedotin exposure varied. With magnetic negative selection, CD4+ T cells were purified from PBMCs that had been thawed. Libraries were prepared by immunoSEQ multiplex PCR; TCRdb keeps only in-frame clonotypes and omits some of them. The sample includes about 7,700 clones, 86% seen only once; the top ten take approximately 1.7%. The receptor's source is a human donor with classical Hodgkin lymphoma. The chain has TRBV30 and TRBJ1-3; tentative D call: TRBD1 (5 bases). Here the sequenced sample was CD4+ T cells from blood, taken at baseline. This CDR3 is CAWTPGGNTIYF. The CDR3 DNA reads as TGTGCCTGGACCCCAGGGGGAAACACCATATATTTT.